These T cell receptor beta chains were read from a single sample in a study of read filtering for tumor transcriptome and immune sequencing. In TCRdb, the reads were re-called with MiXCR into one record per CDR3 protein. The sample holds approximately 38,000 distinct CDR3 sequences; roughly 13% are singletons and the top ten take 25% to 30%. The sample taken for sequencing was a population of CD138-negative cells sorted from bone marrow. These receptors originate from a donor aged 40 or over with multiple myeloma. Each CDR3 is given with its conserved first and last residue. A D gene is named only where the DNA matches it firmly. Clone size is given for some rows only: seen once, a few or many times, or a class if the clone is expanded.

>TRBV20-1|NA|TRBJ2-1|many
TGCAGTGCTAGACCGTACAATGAGCAGTTCTTC
CSARPYNEQFF
>TRBV20-1|NA|TRBJ2-7|many
TGCAGTGCTAGAGATCGAACAGGGACGACCTACGAGCAGTACTTC
CSARDRTGTTYEQYF
>TRBV10-3|NA|TRBJ2-5|many
TGTGCCATCGGTCAGGCAGGGACGGAAGAGATCCAGTACTTC
CAIGQAGTEEIQYF
>TRBV19|TRBD1|TRBJ1-5|many
TGTGCCAGTATTGGGGGACAGGGCGTGTCGCAGCCCCAGCATTTT
CASIGGQGVSQPQHF
>TRBV20-1|NA|TRBJ2-5|few
TGCAGTGCTACCTCCTGGACGGAGACCCAGTACTTC
CSATSWTETQYF
>TRBV20-1|NA|TRBJ2-7|few
TGCAGTGCCCCGGTGGCAGGGTTAAACGAGCAGTACTTC
CSAPVAGLNEQYF
>TRBV27|NA|TRBJ2-7|many
TGTGCCAGCAGTTTCAGGTCAGACTACGAGCAGTACTTC
CASSFRSDYEQYF
>TRBV11-3|TRBD1|TRBJ1-1|medium-sized
TGTGCCAGCAGCCAATGGACAGGGGCCCCCCAAGAAGCTTTCTTT
CASSQWTGAPQEAFF
>TRBV4-1|NA|TRBJ2-5|many
TGCGCCAGCAGCCAAACCCCATATCAAGAGACCCAGTACTTC
CASSQTPYQETQYF
>TRBV5-1|NA|TRBJ2-1|many
TGCGCCAGCAGCTTCTGGCAGAACAATGAGCAGTTCTTC
CASSFWQNNEQFF
>TRBV7-2|TRBD1|TRBJ2-6|NA
TGTGCCAGCAGCTTCCTAGGACAGGCCTCCCCTGGGGCCAACGTCCTGACTTTC
CASSFLGQASPGANVLTF
>TRBV19|TRBD2|TRBJ2-2|few
TGTGCCAGTAGTATAGTCCTACTAGCGGGAGTACCCGGGGAGCTGTTTTTT
CASSIVLLAGVPGELFF
>TRBV2|NA|TRBJ2-7|NA
TGTGCCAGCAGAGACACCAGGGGGGCCTACGAGCAGTACTTC
CASRDTRGAYEQYF
>TRBV5-1|NA|TRBJ2-1|many
TGCGCCAGCAGCTTAACCAGGGGTGGCTGGAATGAGCAGTTCTTC
CASSLTRGGWNEQFF
>TRBV5-1|NA|TRBJ2-2|many
TGCGCCAGCAGCCGCCCGGAGGTCCCCGGGGAGCTGTTTTTT
CASSRPEVPGELFF
>TRBV29-1|TRBD1|TRBJ2-7|few
TGCAGCGTCATACAGGGGATCTACGAGCAGTACTTC
CSVIQGIYEQYF
>TRBV20-1|NA|TRBJ2-1|few
TGCAGTGCTCTCTCGTCCGGTGGGACGGGAAATGAGCAGTTCTTC
CSALSSGGTGNEQFF
>TRBV20-1|TRBD1|TRBJ2-1|many
TGCAGTGCTAGACCGGGACAGGGGGCGAGTGAGCAGTTCTTC
CSARPGQGASEQFF
>TRBV10-2|NA|TRBJ2-5|many
TGCGCCAGCAGTGCCGCCTTGGAGGCCCAGTACTTC
CASSAALEAQYF
>TRBV21-1|NA|TRBJ2-3|many
TGTGCCAGCATCGGCAACACAGATACGCAGTATTTT
CASIGNTDTQYF
>TRBV9|TRBD1|TRBJ1-6|many
TGTGCCAGCAGCCCAGAGGAAAAGGGGGCGACTCGGATCGCATGTTCACCCCTCCACTTT
CASSPEEKGATRIACSPLHF
>TRBV3-1|TRBD2|TRBJ2-5|many
TGTGCCAGCAGCCCCTTAGCGGGAGGGACTCAGACCCAGTACTTC
CASSPLAGGTQTQYF
>TRBV29-1|TRBD1|TRBJ2-4|many
TGCAGCGTGGTCCCTTCCGGGACAGGGAACGAAAACATTCAGTACTTC
CSVVPSGTGNENIQYF
>TRBV11-3|TRBD2|TRBJ2-2|NA
TGTGCCAGCAGCTTGGGCCGGGCGGGAGCGATGAGCACCGGGGAGCTGTTTTTT
CASSLGRAGAMSTGELFF
>TRBV28|TRBD2|TRBJ2-3|NA
TGTGCCAGCAGTTTAGGGCTAGCGGGAGGTACGGTTGATACGCAGTACTTT
CASSLGLAGGTVDTQYF
>TRBV20-1|TRBD1|TRBJ2-1|many
TGCAGTGCTACACAAGGACAGGGGCGCCCAGCGGGGAACTACAATGAGCAGTTCTTC
CSATQGQGRPAGNYNEQFF
>TRBV20-1|TRBD1|TRBJ2-7|many
TGCAGTGCTCATAAACCAGGGGGAAGCTCCTACGAGCAGTACTTC
CSAHKPGGSSYEQYF
>TRBV19|NA|TRBJ2-6|many
TGTGCCAGTAGTATTAAGAGGTTACCTGGGGCCAACGTCCTGACTTTC
CASSIKRLPGANVLTF
>TRBV18|TRBD1|TRBJ2-7|many
TGTGCCAGCTCACTTAGCCGGGGACAGGGGAGCTCCTACGAGCAGTACTTC
CASSLSRGQGSSYEQYF
>TRBV20-1|TRBD1|TRBJ2-7|many
TGCAGTGCTAGAGGTGTAAACAGCACTCCGGGACAGGGGAACTCCTACGAGCAGTACTTC
CSARGVNSTPGQGNSYEQYF
>TRBV7-2|TRBD2|TRBJ2-7|many
TGTGCCAGCAGCTTAGCGGCTAGCGGGCGGTACGAGCAGTACTTC
CASSLAASGRYEQYF
>TRBV20-1|NA|TRBJ1-1|many
TGCAGTGCTAGTTACGGGAAGAACACTGAAGCTTTCTTT
CSASYGKNTEAFF
>TRBV29-1|TRBD1|TRBJ2-7|NA
TGCAGCGGGGTAGAGACAGGGGGTGCGACCTACGAGCAGTACTTC
CSGVETGGATYEQYF
>TRBV2|NA|TRBJ1-1|many
TGTGCCAGCAGTGAAGGCGAGGTGGCGGCTTTCTTT
CASSEGEVAAFF